At least ten counts were recorded for the clone carrying this T cell receptor (beta chain). What it binds is unknown. Trimming pared 0 bases from V and 7 bases from J, leaving 5 bases between. The CDR3 has 12 amino acids. From germline, CDR1 is SGHRS and CDR2 YFSETQ. The data originate from a study of prognosis after radiotherapy for stage I lung cancer. Study-wide background: Squamous cell carcinoma affected 6 to 8 patients, adenocarcinoma approximately 11. Findings and limits, study-wide: Following stereotactic body radiation therapy, patients who went on to develop distant metastases had lower Shannon entropy. Tumor specificity of the expanded TCR clones was not determined.

Two rounds of multiplex PCR amplified TCR beta CDR3 from genomic DNA. Each TRBV and TRBJ gene had its own primer in the first PCR round. TCRdb re-analysed the multiplex PCR reads in MiXCR, keeping a single row per CDR3 protein. The data contain over 50,000 distinct CDR3 sequences, 30% to 35% of them singletons. The sample was PBMCs, taken before or after stereotactic body radiation therapy (not recorded which). The chain uses TRBV5-1 and TRBJ2-1, with unresolved D. The receptor was derived from a donor aged 50 or older with non-small cell lung cancer. In nucleotides, the CDR3 is TGCGCCAGCAGCTTGGAGGGAAATGAGCAGTTCTTC. It codes for CASSLEGNEQFF.